This T cell receptor (beta chain) comes out of a study of radiotherapy plus CTLA-4 blockade in lung cancer. Across the whole study: Patients showed objective responses in over 15% of cases, and disease control was achieved by 31%.

Ipilimumab CTLA-4 blockade and focal radiation were given to patients with chemo-refractory metastatic non-small-cell lung cancer. Germline assignment: CDR1 SGHDT and CDR2 YYEEEE. V lost 3 bases and J 2 bases, leaving 12 bases between the germline ends. This CDR3 is built from 14 residues. A remark on this clone: Its target is unknown.

TCRdb's table, derived via immunoSEQ multiplex PCR, lists solely in-frame clones and lacks some. The sample lists 50,000 to 60,000 clones, approximately 82% occurring once. Study-level points and caveats: How blood T cell clones changed early, along with interferon-beta, reportedly forecast response best. After treatment with radiotherapy plus ipilimumab, TCR clones that came from the tumor expanded in blood.

This chain links TRBV5-6 with TRBJ2-7, with D possibly matching TRBD2 (6 bases). This receptor was obtained from a human donor with non-small cell lung cancer whose response to radiotherapy plus ipilimumab could not be evaluated. The sample here was peripheral blood, taken from a patient treated with radiotherapy plus ipilimumab. This CDR3 reads CASSSGGSTYEQYF. The CDR3 DNA reads as TGTGCCAGCAGCTCCGGAGGGTCGACCTACGAGCAGTACTTC.